This T cell receptor beta chain originates from a study of OX40 agonist ivuxolimab in advanced cancers. In the study overall: Ivuxolimab, an agonistic anti-OX40 (CD134) antibody, was given to patients. Past anti-PD-1, anti-PD-L1 or anti-CTLA-4 therapy was accepted, and 35% to 45% had received some.

V was shortened by 7 bases and J by 3 bases, with 11 bases between the two germline ends. In germline, CDR1 is MNHNS, CDR2 SASEGT. CDR3 length equals 13 residues. TCRdb keeps only in-frame clones here, not all; method: immunoSEQ multiplex PCR. Counted here are some 96,000 clones, less than 95% occurring once; the ten biggest clones make up 0.45% to 0.65%. The chain employs TRBV6-1 and TRBJ2-3; D remains ambiguous. This receptor was obtained from an adult with an advanced solid tumor such as melanoma, head and neck, liver or kidney cancer. This specimen consisted of CD4+ or CD8+ T cells sorted from blood, obtained in a trial of the OX40 agonist ivuxolimab. This CDR3 reads CASNLVQTDTQYF. The CDR3 DNA is TGTGCCAGCAACTTAGTTCAAACAGATACGCAGTATTTT.